This TCR beta chain was captured by sequencing in a study of cytomegalovirus exposure and HLA in healthy donors. Broader study findings: As was reported, the HLA-A and HLA-B alleles of most subjects were accurately predicted from TCR beta sequences.

With respect to this clone: Its target is unknown.

Vbeta (60) and Jbeta (13) primers were used in the PCR. The assay was immunoSEQ multiplex PCR, and TCRdb's table has in-frame clones only and misses some. The repertoire holds 70,000 to 75,000 clones, about two thirds seen once, with 9% to 13% in the top ten. The germline V gene has CDR1 SNHLY and CDR2 FYNNEI. The CDR3 length is 12 residues. Trimming shortened V by 6 bases and J by 3 bases, and 6 bases separated the two germline ends. The sequence derives from a woman aged 40 to 50 in good health and CMV-seropositive. The chain uses TRBV2 and TRBJ2-1; no clear D gene. What was sequenced was PBMCs. The CDR3 sequence is CASRADYNEQFF. CDR3 coding DNA: TGTGCCAGCAGGGCTGACTACAATGAGCAGTTCTTC.